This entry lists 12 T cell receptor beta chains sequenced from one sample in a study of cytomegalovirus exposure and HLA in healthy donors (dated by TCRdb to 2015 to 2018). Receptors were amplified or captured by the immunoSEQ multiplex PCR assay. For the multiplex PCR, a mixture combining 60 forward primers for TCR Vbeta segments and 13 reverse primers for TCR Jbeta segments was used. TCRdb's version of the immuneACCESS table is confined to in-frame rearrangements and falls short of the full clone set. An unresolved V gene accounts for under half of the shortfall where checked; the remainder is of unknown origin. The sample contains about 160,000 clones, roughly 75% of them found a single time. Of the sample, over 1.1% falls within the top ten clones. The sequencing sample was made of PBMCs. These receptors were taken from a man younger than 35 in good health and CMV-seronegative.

CDR3 coding DNA: TGCGCCAGCAGCTTGGGGCCGGAGACAGGGAGCACAGATACGCAGTATTTT. This gives the protein CASSLGPETGSTDTQYF. V usage is TRBV5-1 and J usage is TRBJ2-3, with TRBD1 identical over 7 bases. The germline V gene encodes CDR1 SGHRS and CDR2 YFSETQ. The junction had 7 bases not matched to a gene; V was cut back by 0 bases and J by 0 bases. The CDR3 is made up of 17 amino acids.

Here the CDR3 DNA reads TGTGCCAGCAGCTTAGACTTGGAGGGCAATCAGCCCCAGCATTTT. Translation gives CASSLDLEGNQPQHF. The chain combines TRBV11-2 with TRBJ1-5; D is unclear. Trimming took off 0 bases at V and 2 bases at J, with 8 bases between the two ends. Germline lookup yields CDR1 SGHAT and CDR2 FQNNGV. The CDR3 totals 15 residues.

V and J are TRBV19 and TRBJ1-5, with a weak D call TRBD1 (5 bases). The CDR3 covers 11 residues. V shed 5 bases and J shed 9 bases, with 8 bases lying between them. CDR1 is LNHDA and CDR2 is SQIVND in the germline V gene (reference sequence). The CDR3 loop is CASSVGGPQHF. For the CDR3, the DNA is TGTGCCAGTAGTGTGGGGGGGCCCCAGCATTTT. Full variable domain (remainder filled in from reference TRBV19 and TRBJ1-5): DGGITQSPKYLFRKEGQNVTLSCEQNLNHDAMYWYRQDPGQGLRLIYYSQIVNDFQKGDIAEGYSVSREKKESFPLTVTSAQKNPTAFYLCASSVGGPQHFGDGTRLSIL.

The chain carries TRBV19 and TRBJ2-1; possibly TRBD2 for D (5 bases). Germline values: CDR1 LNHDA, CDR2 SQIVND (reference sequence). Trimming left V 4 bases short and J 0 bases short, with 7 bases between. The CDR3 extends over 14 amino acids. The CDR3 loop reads CASSTRDSYNEQFF. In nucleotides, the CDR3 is TGTGCCAGTAGTACCCGGGACTCCTACAATGAGCAGTTCTTC.

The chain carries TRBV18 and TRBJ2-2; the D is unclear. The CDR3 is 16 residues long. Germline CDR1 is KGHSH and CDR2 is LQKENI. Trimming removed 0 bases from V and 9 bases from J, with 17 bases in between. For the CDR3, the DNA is TGTGCCAGCTCACCACCAACCCAGGTGGGCCCCAGGGAGCTGTTTTTT. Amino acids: CASSPPTQVGPRELFF.

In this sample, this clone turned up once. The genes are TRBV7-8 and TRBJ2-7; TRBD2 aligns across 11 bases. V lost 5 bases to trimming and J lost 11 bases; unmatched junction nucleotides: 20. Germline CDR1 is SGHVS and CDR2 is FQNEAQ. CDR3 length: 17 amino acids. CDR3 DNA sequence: TGTGCCAGCAGCGACCTAGCGGGAGGCCTCATAGGCGCGATTGAGTACTTC. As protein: CASSDLAGGLIGAIEYF.

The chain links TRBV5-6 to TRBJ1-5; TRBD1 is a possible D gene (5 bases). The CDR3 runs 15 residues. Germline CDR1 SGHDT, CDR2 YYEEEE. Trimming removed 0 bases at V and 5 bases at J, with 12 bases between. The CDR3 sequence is CASSLGWGGDQPQHF. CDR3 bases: TGTGCCAGCAGCTTGGGGTGGGGGGGGGATCAGCCCCAGCATTTT.

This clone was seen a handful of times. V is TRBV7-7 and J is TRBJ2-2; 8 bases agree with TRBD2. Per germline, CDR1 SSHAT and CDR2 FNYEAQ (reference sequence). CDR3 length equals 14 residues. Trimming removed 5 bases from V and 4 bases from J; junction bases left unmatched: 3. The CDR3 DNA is TGTGCCAGCAGCCTCGGGACTAGCACCGGGGAGCTGTTTTTT. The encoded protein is CASSLGTSTGELFF. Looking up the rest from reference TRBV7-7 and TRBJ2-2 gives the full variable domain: GAGVSQSPRYKVTKRGQDVTLRCDPISSHATLYWYQQALGQGPEFLTYFNYEAQPDKSGLPSDRFSAERPEGSISTLTIQRTEQRDSAMYRCASSLGTSTGELFFGEGSRLTVL.

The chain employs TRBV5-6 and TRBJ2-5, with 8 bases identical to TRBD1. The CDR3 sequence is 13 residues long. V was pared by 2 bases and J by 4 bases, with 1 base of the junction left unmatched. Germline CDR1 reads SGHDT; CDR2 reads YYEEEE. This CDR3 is CASSLDRGETQYF. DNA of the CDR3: TGTGCCAGCAGCTTAGACAGGGGAGAGACCCAGTACTTC. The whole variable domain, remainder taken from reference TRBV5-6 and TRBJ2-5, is DAGVTQSPTHLIKTRGQQVTLRCSPKSGHDTVSWYQQALGQGPQFIFQYYEEEERQRGNFPDRFSGHQFPNYSSELNVNALLLGDSALYLCASSLDRGETQYFGPGTRLLVL.

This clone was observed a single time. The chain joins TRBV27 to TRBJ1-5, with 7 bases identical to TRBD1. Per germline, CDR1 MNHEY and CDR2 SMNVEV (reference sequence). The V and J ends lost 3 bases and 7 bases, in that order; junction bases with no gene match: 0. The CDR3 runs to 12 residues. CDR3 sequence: CASSFRGQPQHF. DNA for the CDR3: TGTGCCAGCAGTTTCAGGGGGCAGCCCCAGCATTTT.

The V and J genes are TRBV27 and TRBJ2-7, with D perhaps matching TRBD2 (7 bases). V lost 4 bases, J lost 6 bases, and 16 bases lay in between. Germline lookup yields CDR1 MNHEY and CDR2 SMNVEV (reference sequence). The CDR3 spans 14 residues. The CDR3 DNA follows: TGTGCCAGCAGTTACTTAGAGGGGGGGACCGAGCAGTACTTC. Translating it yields CASSYLEGGTEQYF.

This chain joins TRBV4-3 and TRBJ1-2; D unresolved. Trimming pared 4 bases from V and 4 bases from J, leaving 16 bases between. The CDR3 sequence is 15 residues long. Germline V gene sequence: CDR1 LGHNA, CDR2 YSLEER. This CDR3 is CASSPYPGDAYGYTF. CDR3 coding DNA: TGCGCCAGCAGCCCATACCCGGGAGATGCCTATGGCTACACCTTC.